A selection of T cell receptor beta chains follows, all from one sample in a study of cytomegalovirus exposure and HLA in healthy donors. Sequenced by immunoSEQ multiplex PCR; TCRdb stores in-frame clones only, minus some. The profile covers some 130,000 clones, with about four fifths appearing a single time and 2% taken by the ten largest. Sequencing input: PBMCs. These receptors originate from a man between 18 and 29 years old in good health and CMV-seronegative. Both conserved end residues are part of each CDR3. Each record gives: CDR3 protein, CDR3 DNA, D gene, CDR3 length, V gene, clone size, J gene. The D gene is left open where the match is weak. Clone size appears in some rows only: once, few, many, or a class for an expanded clone.

cdr3_aa: CASSSDRGRKGMNTEAFF
cdr3_nt: TGTGCCAGTAGTTCCGACAGGGGCCGTAAGGGGATGAACACTGAAGCTTTCTTT
d_call: TRBD1
cdr3_length: 18
v_call: TRBV19
clone_size: once
j_call: TRBJ1-1

cdr3_aa: CASSLQGDYGYTF
cdr3_nt: TGTGCCAGCAGCTTGCAGGGGGACTATGGCTACACCTTC
d_call: TRBD1
cdr3_length: 13
v_call: TRBV5-6
clone_size: -
j_call: TRBJ1-2

cdr3_aa: CAWSVMWQGITSANEKLFF
cdr3_nt: TGTGCCTGGAGTGTAATGTGGCAGGGTATAACGTCGGCTAATGAAAAACTGTTTTTT
d_call: -
cdr3_length: 19
v_call: TRBV30
clone_size: -
j_call: TRBJ1-4

cdr3_aa: CASSQPGQGSRSNQPQHF
cdr3_nt: TGTGCCAGCAGCCAGCCGGGACAGGGGAGTCGTAGCAATCAGCCCCAGCATTTT
d_call: TRBD1
cdr3_length: 18
v_call: TRBV4-2
clone_size: -
j_call: TRBJ1-5

cdr3_aa: CASSLAHGGLETDTQYF
cdr3_nt: TGCGCCAGCAGCTTGGCCCATGGAGGGCTGGAGACAGATACGCAGTATTTT
d_call: -
cdr3_length: 17
v_call: TRBV5-1
clone_size: once
j_call: TRBJ2-3

cdr3_aa: CASSPEQLSNQPQHF
cdr3_nt: TGTGCCAGCTCACCCGAACAGCTTAGCAATCAGCCCCAGCATTTT
d_call: -
cdr3_length: 15
v_call: TRBV18
clone_size: -
j_call: TRBJ1-5

cdr3_aa: CASSPALTGGVEQYF
cdr3_nt: TGTGCCAGCAGCCCAGCCTTGACAGGGGGGGTCGAGCAGTACTTC
d_call: TRBD1
cdr3_length: 15
v_call: TRBV7-9
clone_size: -
j_call: TRBJ2-7

cdr3_aa: CASSANRREEGEQYF
cdr3_nt: TGTGCCAGCTCAGCAAACCGGAGGGAAGAAGGAGAGCAGTACTTC
d_call: -
cdr3_length: 15
v_call: TRBV18
clone_size: -
j_call: TRBJ2-7

cdr3_aa: CASSSTNTRAGELFF
cdr3_nt: TGTGCCAGCAGCTCTACCAATACTAGAGCCGGGGAGCTGTTTTTT
d_call: -
cdr3_length: 15
v_call: TRBV11-2
clone_size: -
j_call: TRBJ2-2

cdr3_aa: CASITRLAAKQREVNEQFF
cdr3_nt: TGCGCCAGCATAACAAGGCTAGCAGCAAAGCAGCGGGAGGTGAATGAGCAGTTCTTC
d_call: TRBD2
cdr3_length: 19
v_call: TRBV23-1
clone_size: -
j_call: TRBJ2-1

cdr3_aa: CASSPNPGGGALEAFF
cdr3_nt: TGTGCCAGTAGTCCGAACCCGGGTGGGGGCGCATTGGAAGCTTTCTTT
d_call: -
cdr3_length: 16
v_call: TRBV19
clone_size: -
j_call: TRBJ1-1

cdr3_aa: CASSSSGGENTGELFF
cdr3_nt: TGCGCCAGCAGCTCCAGCGGGGGGGAGAACACCGGGGAGCTGTTTTTT
d_call: TRBD2
cdr3_length: 16
v_call: TRBV5-1
clone_size: few
j_call: TRBJ2-2

cdr3_aa: CASSPSSGRAGVNEQFF
cdr3_nt: TGCGCCAGCAGCCCGAGTAGCGGGAGGGCCGGGGTGAATGAGCAGTTCTTC
d_call: TRBD2
cdr3_length: 17
v_call: TRBV4-1
clone_size: -
j_call: TRBJ2-1

cdr3_aa: CASSPLGLGNSPLHF
cdr3_nt: TGCGCCAGCAGCCCTCTGGGGCTTGGTAATTCACCCCTCCACTTT
d_call: -
cdr3_length: 15
v_call: TRBV4-1
clone_size: -
j_call: TRBJ1-6

cdr3_aa: CASSLGTLGESGANVLTF
cdr3_nt: TGCGCCAGCAGCCTCGGGACTCTCGGGGAGTCTGGGGCCAACGTCCTGACTTTC
d_call: -
cdr3_length: 18
v_call: TRBV5-1
clone_size: few
j_call: TRBJ2-6

cdr3_aa: CASSLAGTGGGDTQYF
cdr3_nt: TGTGCCAGCAGCTTGGCCGGGACAGGGGGCGGTGATACGCAGTATTTT
d_call: TRBD1
cdr3_length: 16
v_call: TRBV9
clone_size: -
j_call: TRBJ2-3

cdr3_aa: CASSHGTPTDTQYF
cdr3_nt: TGTGCCAGCAGCCACGGGACACCTACAGATACGCAGTATTTT
d_call: -
cdr3_length: 14
v_call: TRBV5-5
clone_size: -
j_call: TRBJ2-3

cdr3_aa: CASQDFEAFF
cdr3_nt: TGTGCCAGCCAGGATTTTGAAGCTTTCTTT
d_call: -
cdr3_length: 10
v_call: TRBV6-1
clone_size: -
j_call: TRBJ1-1

cdr3_aa: CASSLSGRANEQFF
cdr3_nt: TGTGCCAGCAGCCTTAGCGGGAGGGCCAATGAGCAGTTCTTC
d_call: TRBD2
cdr3_length: 14
v_call: TRBV9
clone_size: -
j_call: TRBJ2-1

cdr3_aa: CASSPRTSGSYGYTF
cdr3_nt: TGTGCCAGCAGCCCGAGGACCAGTGGGAGCTATGGCTACACCTTC
d_call: -
cdr3_length: 15
v_call: TRBV7-6
clone_size: -
j_call: TRBJ1-2

cdr3_aa: CASSLEGGTSGSTGELFF
cdr3_nt: TGTGCCAGCAGCTTAGAGGGCGGGACTAGCGGGAGCACCGGGGAGCTGTTTTTT
d_call: TRBD2
cdr3_length: 18
v_call: TRBV11-3
clone_size: few
j_call: TRBJ2-2

cdr3_aa: CASSAQRNNEQFF
cdr3_nt: TGTGCCAGCAGCGCCCAGCGGAACAATGAGCAGTTCTTC
d_call: -
cdr3_length: 13
v_call: TRBV9
clone_size: once
j_call: TRBJ2-1

cdr3_aa: CASSLGVLETQYF
cdr3_nt: TGTGCCAGCAGCTTAGGAGTGTTAGAGACCCAGTACTTC
d_call: -
cdr3_length: 13
v_call: TRBV11-3
clone_size: -
j_call: TRBJ2-5

cdr3_aa: CASSFTGTSGGSSYNEQFF
cdr3_nt: TGTGCCAGCAGCTTCACCGGGACTAGCGGGGGGAGCTCCTACAATGAGCAGTTCTTC
d_call: TRBD2
cdr3_length: 19
v_call: TRBV13
clone_size: -
j_call: TRBJ2-1

cdr3_aa: CASSGLADYNEQFF
cdr3_nt: TGTGCCAGCTCGGGACTAGCGGACTACAATGAGCAGTTCTTC
d_call: TRBD2
cdr3_length: 14
v_call: TRBV27
clone_size: -
j_call: TRBJ2-1

cdr3_aa: CASSAVSGFNTDTQYF
cdr3_nt: TGTGCCAGCAGCGCCGTTAGCGGGTTTAACACAGATACGCAGTATTTT
d_call: TRBD2
cdr3_length: 16
v_call: TRBV9
clone_size: -
j_call: TRBJ2-3

cdr3_aa: CASSRTAYREKLFF
cdr3_nt: TGTGCCAGCAGCCGGACAGCTTATAGGGAAAAACTGTTTTTT
d_call: -
cdr3_length: 14
v_call: TRBV5-6
clone_size: -
j_call: TRBJ1-4

cdr3_aa: CASSVGGSVINYGYTF
cdr3_nt: TGTGCCAGCAGCGTAGGCGGAAGCGTCATAAACTATGGCTACACCTTC
d_call: -
cdr3_length: 16
v_call: TRBV9
clone_size: -
j_call: TRBJ1-2

cdr3_aa: CASIQPGLAGNEQFF
cdr3_nt: TGTGCCAGTATCCAGCCGGGACTAGCGGGCAATGAGCAGTTCTTC
d_call: TRBD2
cdr3_length: 15
v_call: TRBV19
clone_size: -
j_call: TRBJ2-1

cdr3_aa: CASSYSGSDNEQFF
cdr3_nt: TGTGCCAGCAGTTACTCGGGTAGCGACAATGAGCAGTTCTTC
d_call: -
cdr3_length: 14
v_call: TRBV6-5
clone_size: -
j_call: TRBJ2-1

cdr3_aa: CASSPSSGLNEKLFF
cdr3_nt: TGTGCCAGCAGCCCATCCTCGGGACTAAATGAAAAACTGTTTTTT
d_call: -
cdr3_length: 15
v_call: TRBV16
clone_size: -
j_call: TRBJ1-4

cdr3_aa: CASSGEQGRDSAEQFF
cdr3_nt: TGCGCCAGCAGTGGGGAACAGGGGCGGGATAGTGCTGAGCAGTTCTTC
d_call: -
cdr3_length: 16
v_call: TRBV10-1
clone_size: -
j_call: TRBJ2-1

cdr3_aa: CASSQVAGLSYEQYF
cdr3_nt: TGCGCCAGCAGCCAAGTAGCGGGCCTCTCCTACGAGCAGTACTTC
d_call: TRBD2
cdr3_length: 15
v_call: TRBV4-3
clone_size: -
j_call: TRBJ2-7

cdr3_aa: CASSGFLGQGQGSPLHF
cdr3_nt: TGTGCCAGCAGTGGATTTTTAGGACAGGGCCAGGGTTCACCCCTCCACTTT
d_call: TRBD1
cdr3_length: 17
v_call: TRBV25-1
clone_size: -
j_call: TRBJ1-6

cdr3_aa: CASSLAGPSYEQYF
cdr3_nt: TGTGCCAGCAGCCTAGCGGGCCCCTCCTACGAGCAGTACTTC
d_call: TRBD2
cdr3_length: 14
v_call: TRBV5-4
clone_size: -
j_call: TRBJ2-7

cdr3_aa: CASSFEGNTEAFF
cdr3_nt: TGTGCCAGCAGCTTTGAGGGGAACACTGAAGCTTTCTTT
d_call: -
cdr3_length: 13
v_call: TRBV5-6
clone_size: -
j_call: TRBJ1-1

cdr3_aa: CASRIGGTNQETQYF
cdr3_nt: TGTGCCAGCAGGATAGGGGGGACTAACCAAGAGACCCAGTACTTC
d_call: -
cdr3_length: 15
v_call: TRBV28
clone_size: -
j_call: TRBJ2-5

cdr3_aa: CASSLVRELFF
cdr3_nt: TGTGCCAGCAGCTTAGTAAGGGAGCTGTTTTTT
d_call: -
cdr3_length: 11
v_call: TRBV7-9
clone_size: -
j_call: TRBJ2-2

cdr3_aa: CASSTYRDGANVLTF
cdr3_nt: TGTGCCAGCAGTACTTACAGGGATGGGGCCAACGTCCTGACTTTC
d_call: -
cdr3_length: 15
v_call: TRBV6-5
clone_size: -
j_call: TRBJ2-6

cdr3_aa: CAWSPGLTNEKLFF
cdr3_nt: TGTGCCTGGAGTCCGGGACTGACTAATGAAAAACTGTTTTTT
d_call: -
cdr3_length: 14
v_call: TRBV30
clone_size: -
j_call: TRBJ1-4

cdr3_aa: CASSLGAESYEQYF
cdr3_nt: TGTGCCAGCAGTTTAGGGGCGGAGTCCTACGAGCAGTACTTC
d_call: -
cdr3_length: 14
v_call: TRBV27
clone_size: -
j_call: TRBJ2-7

cdr3_aa: CASSQFVNSPLHF
cdr3_nt: TGTGCCAGCAGTCAGTTTGTGAATTCACCCCTCCACTTT
d_call: -
cdr3_length: 13
v_call: TRBV7-3
clone_size: -
j_call: TRBJ1-6

cdr3_aa: CASSYESSLAKNIQYF
cdr3_nt: TGTGCCAGCAGTTACGAGAGTTCACTAGCCAAAAACATTCAGTACTTC
d_call: -
cdr3_length: 16
v_call: TRBV6-6
clone_size: -
j_call: TRBJ2-4

cdr3_aa: CAWAPGFGSPLHF
cdr3_nt: TGTGCCTGGGCTCCAGGGTTTGGTTCACCCCTCCACTTT
d_call: -
cdr3_length: 13
v_call: TRBV30
clone_size: -
j_call: TRBJ1-6

cdr3_aa: CSVEVYRGSTDTQYF
cdr3_nt: TGCAGCGTTGAAGTATATCGGGGAAGCACAGATACGCAGTATTTT
d_call: -
cdr3_length: 15
v_call: TRBV29-1
clone_size: -
j_call: TRBJ2-3

cdr3_aa: CAGELQGYSNQPQHF
cdr3_nt: TGTGCCGGAGAGTTACAGGGCTATAGCAATCAGCCCCAGCATTTT
d_call: -
cdr3_length: 15
v_call: TRBV5-8
clone_size: -
j_call: TRBJ1-5

cdr3_aa: CASRFGTGVMREQYF
cdr3_nt: TGTGCCAGCAGATTCGGGACAGGGGTAATGAGGGAGCAGTACTTC
d_call: TRBD1
cdr3_length: 15
v_call: TRBV6-5
clone_size: -
j_call: TRBJ2-7

cdr3_aa: CASRRTGVVEKLFF
cdr3_nt: TGTGCCAGCAGGCGAACAGGGGTTGTTGAAAAACTGTTTTTT
d_call: TRBD1
cdr3_length: 14
v_call: TRBV6-5
clone_size: -
j_call: TRBJ1-4

cdr3_aa: CASRLDKQGSDTF
cdr3_nt: TGTGCCAGCAGGCTAGATAAACAGGGGTCGGACACCTTC
d_call: TRBD1
cdr3_length: 13
v_call: TRBV7-2
clone_size: -
j_call: TRBJ1-2

cdr3_aa: CASSPRTGGLNTEAFF
cdr3_nt: TGTGCCAGCTCACCAAGGACAGGGGGCCTGAACACTGAAGCTTTCTTT
d_call: TRBD1
cdr3_length: 16
v_call: TRBV18
clone_size: -
j_call: TRBJ1-1

cdr3_aa: CASSLEGMNTEAFF
cdr3_nt: TGTGCCAGCAGCTTAGAGGGAATGAACACTGAAGCTTTCTTT
d_call: -
cdr3_length: 14
v_call: TRBV7-3
clone_size: -
j_call: TRBJ1-1

cdr3_aa: CASSSEQGQAFF
cdr3_nt: TGTGCCAGCAGCTCCGAACAGGGACAAGCTTTCTTT
d_call: -
cdr3_length: 12
v_call: TRBV7-8
clone_size: -
j_call: TRBJ1-1

cdr3_aa: CASSLAGLAGTTDTQYF
cdr3_nt: TGTGCCAGCAGCTTAGCAGGACTAGCGGGGACCACAGATACGCAGTATTTT
d_call: TRBD2
cdr3_length: 17
v_call: TRBV11-2
clone_size: -
j_call: TRBJ2-3

cdr3_aa: CASAGVGRGSEKLFF
cdr3_nt: TGCGCCAGCGCCGGGGTGGGCAGGGGCAGTGAAAAACTGTTTTTT
d_call: -
cdr3_length: 15
v_call: TRBV4-1
clone_size: -
j_call: TRBJ1-4

cdr3_aa: CASSASGRGGELFF
cdr3_nt: TGTGCCAGCAGCGCGAGCGGGAGAGGCGGGGAGCTGTTTTTT
d_call: TRBD2
cdr3_length: 14
v_call: TRBV7-3
clone_size: -
j_call: TRBJ2-2

cdr3_aa: CASSLGPGRANTEAFF
cdr3_nt: TGCGCCAGCAGCTTGGGGCCTGGGCGGGCGAACACTGAAGCTTTCTTT
d_call: -
cdr3_length: 16
v_call: TRBV5-1
clone_size: few
j_call: TRBJ1-1

cdr3_aa: CASSQATGAGNYEQYF
cdr3_nt: TGCGCCAGCAGCCAGGCGACAGGGGCCGGTAACTACGAGCAGTACTTC
d_call: TRBD1
cdr3_length: 16
v_call: TRBV4-1
clone_size: -
j_call: TRBJ2-7

cdr3_aa: CSVSRGAGPGELFF
cdr3_nt: TGCAGCGTTTCTCGGGGAGCGGGTCCCGGGGAGCTGTTTTTT
d_call: -
cdr3_length: 14
v_call: TRBV29-1
clone_size: -
j_call: TRBJ2-2

cdr3_aa: CASSVESGAGNTIYF
cdr3_nt: TGTGCCAGCAGCGTAGAATCAGGGGCTGGAAACACCATATATTTT
d_call: -
cdr3_length: 15
v_call: TRBV9
clone_size: -
j_call: TRBJ1-3